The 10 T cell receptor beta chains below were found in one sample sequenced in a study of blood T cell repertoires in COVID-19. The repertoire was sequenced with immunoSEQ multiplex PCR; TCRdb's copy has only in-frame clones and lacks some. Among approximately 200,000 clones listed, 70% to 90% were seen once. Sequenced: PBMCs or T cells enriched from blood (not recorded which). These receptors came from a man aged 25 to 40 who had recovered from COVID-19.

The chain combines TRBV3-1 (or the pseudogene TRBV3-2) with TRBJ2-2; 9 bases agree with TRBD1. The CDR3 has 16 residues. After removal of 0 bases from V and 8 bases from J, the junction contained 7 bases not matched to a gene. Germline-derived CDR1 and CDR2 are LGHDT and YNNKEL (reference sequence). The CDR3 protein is CASSQDLLQGAGELFF. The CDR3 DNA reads TGTGCCAGCAGCCAAGATCTTTTACAGGGGGCGGGGGAGCTGTTTTTT.

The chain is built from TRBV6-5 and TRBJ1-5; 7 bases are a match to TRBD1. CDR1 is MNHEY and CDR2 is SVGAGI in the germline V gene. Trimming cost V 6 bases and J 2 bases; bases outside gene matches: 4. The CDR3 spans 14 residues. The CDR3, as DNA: TGTGCCAGCAGAGTAGGGGGCGGCAATCAGCCCCAGCATTTT. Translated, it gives CASRVGGGNQPQHF.

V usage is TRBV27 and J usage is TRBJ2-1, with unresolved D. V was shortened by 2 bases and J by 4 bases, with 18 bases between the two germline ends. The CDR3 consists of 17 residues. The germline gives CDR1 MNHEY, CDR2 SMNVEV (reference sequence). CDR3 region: CASSLTNLASNYNEQFF. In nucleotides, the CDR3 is TGTGCCAGCAGTTTAACAAATTTGGCTTCAAATTACAATGAGCAGTTCTTC.

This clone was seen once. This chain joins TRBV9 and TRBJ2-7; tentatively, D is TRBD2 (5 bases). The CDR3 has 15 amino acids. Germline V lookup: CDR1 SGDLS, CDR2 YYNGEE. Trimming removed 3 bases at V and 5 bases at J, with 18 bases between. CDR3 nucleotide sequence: TGTGCCAGCAGCGATCAAGTGGGGAGCCAACACGAGCAGTACTTC. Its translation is CASSDQVGSQHEQYF.

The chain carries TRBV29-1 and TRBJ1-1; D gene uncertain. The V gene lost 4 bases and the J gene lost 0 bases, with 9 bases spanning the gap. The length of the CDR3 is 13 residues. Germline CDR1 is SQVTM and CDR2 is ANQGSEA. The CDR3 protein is CSVGGRLNTEAFF. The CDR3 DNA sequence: TGCAGCGTTGGAGGAAGGCTGAACACTGAAGCTTTCTTT.

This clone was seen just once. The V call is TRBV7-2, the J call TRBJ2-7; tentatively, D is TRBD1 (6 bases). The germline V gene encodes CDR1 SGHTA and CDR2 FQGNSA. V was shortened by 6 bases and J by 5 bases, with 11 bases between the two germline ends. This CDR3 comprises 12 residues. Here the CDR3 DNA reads TGTGCCAGCAGGAGAGGGGGAAACGAGCAGTACTTC. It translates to CASRRGGNEQYF.

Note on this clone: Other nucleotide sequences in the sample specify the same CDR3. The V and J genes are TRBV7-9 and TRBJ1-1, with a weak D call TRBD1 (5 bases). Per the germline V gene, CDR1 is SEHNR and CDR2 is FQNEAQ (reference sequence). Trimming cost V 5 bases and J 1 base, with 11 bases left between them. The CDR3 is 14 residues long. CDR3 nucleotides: TGTGCCAGCAGCCGCGGGACCGGGAACACTGAAGCTTTCTTT. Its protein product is CASSRGTGNTEAFF.

CDR3 bases: TGCAGTGCGATAAGAACAGAAGCTTTCTTT. Encoded protein: CSAIRTEAFF. The chain employs TRBV20-1 and TRBJ1-1, with D unresolved. CDR1 DFQATT and CDR2 SNEGSKA come from the germline V gene (reference sequence). V lost 6 bases and J lost 8, with 10 bases in between. The CDR3 covers 10 residues.

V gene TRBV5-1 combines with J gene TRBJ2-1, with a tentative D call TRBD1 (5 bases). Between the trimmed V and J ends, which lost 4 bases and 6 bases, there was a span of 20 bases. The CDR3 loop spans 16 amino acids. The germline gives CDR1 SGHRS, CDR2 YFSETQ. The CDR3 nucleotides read TGCGCCAGCAGCCAGTTATCGCAGGGTATCGGCAATGAGCAGTTCTTC. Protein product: CASSQLSQGIGNEQFF.

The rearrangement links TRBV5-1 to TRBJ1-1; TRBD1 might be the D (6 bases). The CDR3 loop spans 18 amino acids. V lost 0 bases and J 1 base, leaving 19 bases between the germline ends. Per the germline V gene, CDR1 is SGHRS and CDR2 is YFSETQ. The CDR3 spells CASSLARGLRDRNTEAFF. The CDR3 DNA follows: TGCGCCAGCAGCTTGGCTAGGGGGTTAAGGGACCGGAACACTGAAGCTTTCTTT.